Below, 4 T cell receptor beta chains from the same sample are listed, as sequenced in a study of Ad26.COV2.S vaccination and SARS-CoV-2 variants. The repertoire was sequenced with immunoSEQ multiplex PCR; TCRdb's copy has only in-frame clones and lacks some. The sample contains about half a million clones, 89% of which appear only once. The treatment: 15 to 20 received Ad26.COV2.S at low or high dose, single or two shots; several received placebo; per-sample allocation not given. Specimens were obtained on day 63 following the first vaccine or placebo injection. Here the sequenced sample was peripheral blood, taken in a trial of Ad26.COV2.S vaccine versus placebo. The receptor source for this set is a person between 18 and 59 years old who received the Ad26.COV2.S COVID-19 vaccine or a placebo.

The chain couples TRBV12-3 or TRBV12-4 to TRBJ2-7; D unresolved. The CDR3 has 12 residues. Trimming pared 0 bases from V and 6 bases from J, leaving 6 bases between. Here the CDR3 reads CASSLAGREQYF. For the CDR3, the DNA is TGTGCCAGCAGTTTAGCTGGCCGCGAGCAGTACTTC.

This chain links TRBV6-2 or TRBV6-3 with TRBJ1-4; no firm D call. The germline CDR1 and CDR2 sequences are MNHEY and SVGEGT. This CDR3 contains 15 residues. The V end was cut by 5 bases, the J end by 6 bases, with 16 bases between. The CDR3 region is CASSPYNAGDEKLFF. The CDR3 DNA is TGTGCCAGCAGTCCCTATAACGCCGGGGATGAAAAACTGTTTTTT.

V usage is TRBV28 and J usage is TRBJ2-7, with unresolved D. V lost 2 bases to trimming and J lost 0 bases, with 8 bases between them. The V gene's germline CDR1 is MDHEN and CDR2 SYDVKM. This CDR3 has 14 amino acids. The chain's CDR3 is CASSLSRFSYEQYF. CDR3 bases: TGTGCCAGCAGTTTAAGCCGGTTCTCCTACGAGCAGTACTTC.

This clone appeared a few times. V usage is TRBV6-5 and J usage is TRBJ2-5, with TRBD1 as a possible D gene (6 bases). CDR3 size: 16 residues. Per germline, CDR1 MNHEY and CDR2 SVGAGI. V was pared by 2 bases and J by 0 bases, with 13 bases between. The CDR3 loop is CASSYDPRDNQETQYF. As DNA, the CDR3 is TGTGCCAGCAGTTACGATCCCCGGGACAACCAAGAGACCCAGTACTTC.